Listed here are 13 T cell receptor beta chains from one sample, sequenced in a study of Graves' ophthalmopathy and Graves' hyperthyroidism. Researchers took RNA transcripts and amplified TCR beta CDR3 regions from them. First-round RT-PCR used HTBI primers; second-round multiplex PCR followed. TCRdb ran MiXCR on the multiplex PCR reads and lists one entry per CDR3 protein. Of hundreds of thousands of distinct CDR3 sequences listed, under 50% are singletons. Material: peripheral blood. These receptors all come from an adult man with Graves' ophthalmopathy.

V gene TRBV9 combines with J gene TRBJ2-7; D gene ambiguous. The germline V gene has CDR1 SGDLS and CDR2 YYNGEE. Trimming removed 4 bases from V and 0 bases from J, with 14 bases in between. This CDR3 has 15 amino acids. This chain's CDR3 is CASSLGVTSSYEQYF. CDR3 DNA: TGTGCCAGCAGCCTTGGGGTTACCAGCTCCTACGAGCAGTACTTC.

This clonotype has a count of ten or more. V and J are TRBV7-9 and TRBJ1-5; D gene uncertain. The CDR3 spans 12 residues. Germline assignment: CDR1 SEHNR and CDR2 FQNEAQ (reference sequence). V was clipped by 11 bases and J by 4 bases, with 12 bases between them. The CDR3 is CAVGRRNQPQHF. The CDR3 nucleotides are TGTGCCGTAGGACGGAGAAATCAGCCCCAGCATTTT. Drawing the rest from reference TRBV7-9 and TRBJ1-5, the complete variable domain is DTGVSQNPRHKITKRGQNVTFRCDPISEHNRLYWYRQTLGQGPEFLTYFQNEAQLEKSRLLSDRFSAERPKGSFSTLEIQRTEQGDSAMYLCAVGRRNQPQHFGDGTRLSIL.

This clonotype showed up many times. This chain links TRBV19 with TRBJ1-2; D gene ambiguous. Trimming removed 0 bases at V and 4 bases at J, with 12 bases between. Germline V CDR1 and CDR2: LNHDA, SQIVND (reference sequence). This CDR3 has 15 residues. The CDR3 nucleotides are TGTGCCAGTAGTATAGATCATGTAAGAGGCTATGGCTACACCTTC. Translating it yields CASSIDHVRGYGYTF.

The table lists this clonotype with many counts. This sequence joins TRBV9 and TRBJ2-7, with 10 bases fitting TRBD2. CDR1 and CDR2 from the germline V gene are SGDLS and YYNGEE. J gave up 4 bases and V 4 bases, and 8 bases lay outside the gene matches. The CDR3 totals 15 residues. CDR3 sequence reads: CASSSQREGLYEQYF. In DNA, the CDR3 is TGTGCCAGCAGCTCTCAGCGGGAGGGCCTATACGAGCAGTACTTC.

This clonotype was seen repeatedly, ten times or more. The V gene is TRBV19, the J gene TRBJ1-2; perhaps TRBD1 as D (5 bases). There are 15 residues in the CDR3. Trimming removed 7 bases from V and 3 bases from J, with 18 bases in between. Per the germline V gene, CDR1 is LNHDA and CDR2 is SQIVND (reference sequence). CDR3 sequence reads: CASTDAPGAHYGYTF. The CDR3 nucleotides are TGTGCCAGTACAGATGCACCCGGGGCCCACTATGGCTACACCTTC.

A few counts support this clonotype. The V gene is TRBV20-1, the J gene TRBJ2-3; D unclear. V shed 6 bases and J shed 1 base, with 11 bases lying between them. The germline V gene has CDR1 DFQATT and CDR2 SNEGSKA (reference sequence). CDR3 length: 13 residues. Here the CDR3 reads CSAEWVGTDTQYF. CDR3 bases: TGCAGTGCCGAGTGGGTTGGCACAGATACGCAGTATTTT.

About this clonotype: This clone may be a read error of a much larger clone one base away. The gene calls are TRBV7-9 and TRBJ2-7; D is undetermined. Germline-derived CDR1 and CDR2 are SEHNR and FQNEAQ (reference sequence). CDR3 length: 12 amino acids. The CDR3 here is CASGLRPYEQYF. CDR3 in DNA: TGTGCCAGCGGCTTACGACCTTACGAGCAGTACTTC.

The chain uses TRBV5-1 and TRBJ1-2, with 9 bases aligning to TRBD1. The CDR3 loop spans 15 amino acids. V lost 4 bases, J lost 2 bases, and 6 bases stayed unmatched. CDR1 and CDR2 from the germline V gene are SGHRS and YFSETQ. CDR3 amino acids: CASSLRGQGNYGYTF. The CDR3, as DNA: TGCGCCAGCAGCCTCCGAGGACAGGGGAACTATGGCTACACCTTC.

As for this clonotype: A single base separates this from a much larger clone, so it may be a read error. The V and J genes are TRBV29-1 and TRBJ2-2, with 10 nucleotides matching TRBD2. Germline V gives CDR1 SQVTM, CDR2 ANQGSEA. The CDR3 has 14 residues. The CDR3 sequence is CSVIAGGTTGGLFF. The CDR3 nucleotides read TGCAGCGTTATAGCGGGAGGAACCACCGGGGGGCTGTTTTTT.

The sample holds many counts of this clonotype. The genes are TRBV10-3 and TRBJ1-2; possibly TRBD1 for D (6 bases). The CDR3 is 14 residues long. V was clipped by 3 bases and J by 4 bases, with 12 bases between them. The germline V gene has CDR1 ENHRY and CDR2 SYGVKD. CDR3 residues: CAISESDSFYGYTF. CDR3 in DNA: TGTGCCATCAGTGAATCGGACAGCTTCTATGGCTACACCTTC.

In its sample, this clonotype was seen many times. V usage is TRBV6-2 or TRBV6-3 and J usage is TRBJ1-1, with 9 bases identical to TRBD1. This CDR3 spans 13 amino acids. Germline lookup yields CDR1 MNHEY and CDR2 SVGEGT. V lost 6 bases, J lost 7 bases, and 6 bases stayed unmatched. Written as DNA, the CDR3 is TGTGCCAGCAGGGGACAGGGTCGGGGTGAAGCTTTCTTT. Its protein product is CASRGQGRGEAFF.

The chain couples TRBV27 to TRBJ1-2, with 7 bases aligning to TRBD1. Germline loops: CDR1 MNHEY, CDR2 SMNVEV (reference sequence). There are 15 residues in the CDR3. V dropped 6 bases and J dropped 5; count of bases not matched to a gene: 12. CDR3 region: CASRFKGGVVYGYTF. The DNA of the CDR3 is TGTGCCAGCAGATTCAAAGGGGGCGTCGTGTATGGCTACACCTTC.

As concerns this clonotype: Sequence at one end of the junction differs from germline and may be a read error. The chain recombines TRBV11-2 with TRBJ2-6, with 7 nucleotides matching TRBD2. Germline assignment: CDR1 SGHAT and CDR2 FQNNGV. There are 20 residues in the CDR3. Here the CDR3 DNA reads TGCGCCAGCAGCCAAGCCGGAGGAGCGGGGCTCGCTCCTGGGGCCAACGTCCTGACTTTC. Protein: CASSQAGGAGLAPGANVLTF.